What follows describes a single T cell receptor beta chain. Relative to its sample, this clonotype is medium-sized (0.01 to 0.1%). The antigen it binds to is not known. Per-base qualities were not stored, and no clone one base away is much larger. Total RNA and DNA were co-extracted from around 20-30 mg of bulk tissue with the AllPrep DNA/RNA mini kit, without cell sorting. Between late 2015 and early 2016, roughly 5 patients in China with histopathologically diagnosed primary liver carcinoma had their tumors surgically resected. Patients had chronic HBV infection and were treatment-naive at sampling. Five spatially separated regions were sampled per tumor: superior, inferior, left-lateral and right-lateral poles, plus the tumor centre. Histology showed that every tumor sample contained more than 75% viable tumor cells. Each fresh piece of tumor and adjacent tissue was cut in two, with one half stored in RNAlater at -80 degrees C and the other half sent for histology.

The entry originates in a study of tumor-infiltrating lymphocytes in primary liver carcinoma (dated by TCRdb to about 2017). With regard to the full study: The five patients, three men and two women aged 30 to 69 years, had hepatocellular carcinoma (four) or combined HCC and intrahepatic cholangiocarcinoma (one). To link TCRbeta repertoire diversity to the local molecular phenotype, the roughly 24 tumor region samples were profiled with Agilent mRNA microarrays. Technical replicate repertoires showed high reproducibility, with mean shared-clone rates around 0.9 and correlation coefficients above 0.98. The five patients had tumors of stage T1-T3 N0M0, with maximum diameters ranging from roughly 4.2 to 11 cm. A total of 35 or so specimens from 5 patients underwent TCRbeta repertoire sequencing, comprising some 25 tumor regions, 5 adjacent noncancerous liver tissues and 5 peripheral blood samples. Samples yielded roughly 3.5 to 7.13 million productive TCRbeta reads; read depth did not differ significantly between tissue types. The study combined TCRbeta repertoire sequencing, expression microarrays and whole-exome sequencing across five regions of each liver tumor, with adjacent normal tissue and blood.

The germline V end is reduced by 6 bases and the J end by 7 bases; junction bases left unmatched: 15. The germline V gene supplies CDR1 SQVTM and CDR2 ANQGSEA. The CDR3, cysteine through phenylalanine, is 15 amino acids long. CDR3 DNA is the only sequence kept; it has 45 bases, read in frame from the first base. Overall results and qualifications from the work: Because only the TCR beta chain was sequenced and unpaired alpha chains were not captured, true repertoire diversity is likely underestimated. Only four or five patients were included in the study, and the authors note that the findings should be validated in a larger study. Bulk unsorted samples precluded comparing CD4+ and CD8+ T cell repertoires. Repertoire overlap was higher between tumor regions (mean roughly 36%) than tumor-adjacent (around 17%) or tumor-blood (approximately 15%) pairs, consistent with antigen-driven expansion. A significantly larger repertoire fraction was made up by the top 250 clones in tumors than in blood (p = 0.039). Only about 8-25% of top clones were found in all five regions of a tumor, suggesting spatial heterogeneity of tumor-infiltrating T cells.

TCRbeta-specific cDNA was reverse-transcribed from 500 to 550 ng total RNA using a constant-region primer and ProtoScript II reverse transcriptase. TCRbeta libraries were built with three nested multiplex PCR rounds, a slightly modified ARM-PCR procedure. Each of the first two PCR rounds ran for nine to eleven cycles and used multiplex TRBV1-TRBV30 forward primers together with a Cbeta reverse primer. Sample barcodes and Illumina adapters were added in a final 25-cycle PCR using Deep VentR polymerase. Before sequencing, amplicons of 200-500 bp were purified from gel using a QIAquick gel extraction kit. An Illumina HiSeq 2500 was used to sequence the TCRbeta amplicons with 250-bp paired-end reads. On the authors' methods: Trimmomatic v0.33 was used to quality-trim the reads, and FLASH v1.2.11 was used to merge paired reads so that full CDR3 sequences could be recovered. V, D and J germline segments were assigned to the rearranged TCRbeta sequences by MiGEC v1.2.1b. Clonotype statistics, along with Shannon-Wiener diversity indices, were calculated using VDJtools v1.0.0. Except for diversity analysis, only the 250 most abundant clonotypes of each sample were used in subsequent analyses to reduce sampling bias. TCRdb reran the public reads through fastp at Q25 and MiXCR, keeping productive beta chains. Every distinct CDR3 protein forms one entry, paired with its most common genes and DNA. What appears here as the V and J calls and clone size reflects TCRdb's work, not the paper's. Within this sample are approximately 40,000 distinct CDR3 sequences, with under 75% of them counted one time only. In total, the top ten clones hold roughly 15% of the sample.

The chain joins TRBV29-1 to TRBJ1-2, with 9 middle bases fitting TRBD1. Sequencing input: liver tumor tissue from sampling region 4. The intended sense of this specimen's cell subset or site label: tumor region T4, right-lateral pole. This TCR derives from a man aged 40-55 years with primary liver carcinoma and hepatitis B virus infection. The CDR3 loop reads CSVAPRLQGAFGYTF. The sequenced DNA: TGCAGCGTGGCCCCCCGCCTACAGGGGGCTTTTGGCTACACCTTC.